This TCR beta chain originates from a study of T cell repertoires in cytomegalovirus infection. Study information: It was the public TCR beta signatures that indicated both CMV infection and matching HLA type.

MiXCR, applied by TCRdb to the reads, yields one record per CDR3 protein. The profile shows approximately 490,000 distinct CDR3 sequences, about 11% of them singletons. Germline CDR1 LNHDA, CDR2 SQIVND (reference sequence). Trimming took 7 bases from V and 3 from J, leaving 15 bases between them. The CDR3 spans 14 residues. This clonotype turned up a few times. Antigen: not known. Overall study findings and caveats: CMV-specific HLA-C-restricted TCR beta clonotypes dominated the ex vivo response. The cumulative frequency of public TCR beta families identified carriers of CMV plus the relevant HLA.

The V gene is TRBV19, the J gene TRBJ1-1; tentatively, D is TRBD1 (5 bases). The specimen was PBMCs. The receptor's source is a human donor in good health (CMV status not recorded). Some clones in this sample may be carry-over from other donors' samples. CDR3 DNA sequence: TGTGCCAGTAAAGGAAGAAGGGGTCACACTGAAGCTTTCTTT. Its translation is CASKGRRGHTEAFF. The complete variable domain, with remaining parts taken from reference TRBV19 and TRBJ1-1, reads DGGITQSPKYLFRKEGQNVTLSCEQNLNHDAMYWYRQDPGQGLRLIYYSQIVNDFQKGDIAEGYSVSREKKESFPLTVTSAQKNPTAFYLCASKGRRGHTEAFFGQGTRLTVV.